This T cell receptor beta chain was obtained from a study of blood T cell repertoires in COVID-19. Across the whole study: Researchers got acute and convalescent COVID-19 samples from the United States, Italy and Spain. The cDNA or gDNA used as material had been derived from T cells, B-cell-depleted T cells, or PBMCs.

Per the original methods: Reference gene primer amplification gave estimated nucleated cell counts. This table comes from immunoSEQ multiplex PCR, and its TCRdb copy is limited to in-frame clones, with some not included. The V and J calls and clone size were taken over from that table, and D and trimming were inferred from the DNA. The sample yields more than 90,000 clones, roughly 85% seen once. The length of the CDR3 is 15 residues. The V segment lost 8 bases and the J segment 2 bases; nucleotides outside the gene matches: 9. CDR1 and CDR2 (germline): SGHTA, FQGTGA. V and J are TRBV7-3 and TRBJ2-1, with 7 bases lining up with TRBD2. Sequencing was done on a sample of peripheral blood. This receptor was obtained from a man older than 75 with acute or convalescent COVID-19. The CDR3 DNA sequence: TGTGCCAGCTCCGAAGGGGCGGGAGCCTACAATGAGCAGTTCTTC. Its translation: CASSEGAGAYNEQFF.